This T cell receptor beta chain emerged from a study of cytomegalovirus exposure and HLA in healthy donors. Study results and limitations: Three of the chains that were CMV-associated were confirmed in vitro to be specific for CMV antigens. More clonal expansion characterized HLA-associated TCR beta chains than equally common others in a later analysis.

The CDR3 is 14 residues long. Trimming stripped 6 bases from V and 7 bases from J, with 19 bases between. Germline V lookup: CDR1 SGDLS, CDR2 YYNGEE. Use of 60 Vbeta and 13 Jbeta primers characterized the PCR. The method was immunoSEQ multiplex PCR; TCRdb's version includes in-frame clones alone and lacks a portion of them. The data contain under 200,000 clones, around three quarters of them singletons. On this clone: Its antigen is unknown.

The receptor was isolated from a woman in her thirties or forties in good health and CMV-seronegative. Input material: PBMCs. The J gene is TRBJ1-1, the V gene TRBV9; D unclear. The CDR3 region has the DNA TGTGCCAGCACTCGTGTGGGCAGGTCCGGTGAAGCTTTCTTT. Its translation: CASTRVGRSGEAFF.